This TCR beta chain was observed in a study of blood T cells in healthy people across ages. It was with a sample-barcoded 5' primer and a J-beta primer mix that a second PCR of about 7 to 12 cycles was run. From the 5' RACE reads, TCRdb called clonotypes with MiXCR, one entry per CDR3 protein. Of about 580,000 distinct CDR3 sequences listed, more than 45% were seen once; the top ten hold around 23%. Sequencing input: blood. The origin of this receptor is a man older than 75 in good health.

The CDR3 loop is CASSPGPLHEQYF. The CDR3 DNA follows: TGTGCCAGCTCACCCGGGCCCTTGCACGAGCAGTACTTC. The chain recombines TRBV18 with TRBJ2-5, with no clear D. The DNA matches TRBJ2-7 better at its end, which makes the J call doubtful. This CDR3 is built from 13 residues. Germline CDR1 and CDR2: KGHSH and LQKENI.